These 13 T cell receptor beta chains share one sample of origin, sequenced in a study of shared clonotypes between healthy human individuals. Assay used: immunoSEQ multiplex PCR; TCRdb lists only in-frame clones, some missing. This sample carries about 980,000 clones, less than 85% of them seen once, and the ten largest clones take approximately 1.5%. Specimen: memory CD4+ T cells sorted from blood. The sample's subset: CD45RA-negative fraction. The source of these receptors is a man younger than 35 in good health.

Concerning this clone itself: A far larger clone is one base from this, pointing to a likely read error. Other nucleotide sequences in the sample specify the same CDR3. V and J are TRBV7-9 and TRBJ2-7; D unresolved. CDR3 length: 12 amino acids. Looked up from germline, CDR1 is SEHNR and CDR2 is FQNEAQ (reference sequence). V lost 1 base, J lost 2 bases, and 3 bases lay in between. CDR3 in amino acids: CASSLVAYEQYF. The CDR3 DNA is TGTGCCAGCAGCTTAGTGGCCTACGAGCAGTACTTC.

The chain employs TRBV6-1 and TRBJ1-1; the D is unclear. Trimming took 3 bases from V and 5 from J, leaving 10 bases between them. The CDR3 has 13 residues. Germline V gives CDR1 MNHNS, CDR2 SASEGT. The CDR3 DNA reads TGTGCCAGCAGTGACCAGTGGGGTACTGAAGCTTTCTTT. Its protein is CASSDQWGTEAFF.

This clone has a handful of counts. The J gene is TRBJ1-1, the V gene TRBV11-3; D not certain. CDR1 SGHNT and CDR2 YENEEA come from the germline V gene. Trimming removed 7 bases at V and 1 base at J, with 10 bases between. This CDR3 is 13 amino acids long. DNA of the CDR3: TGTGCCAGCAAAACGACGAAGAACACTGAAGCTTTCTTT. It yields the protein CASKTTKNTEAFF.

V is TRBV4-2 and J is TRBJ2-7; no definite D call. Trimming pared 1 base from V and 5 bases from J, leaving 15 bases between. CDR3 length: 15 amino acids. CDR1 LGHNA and CDR2 YNFKEQ come from the germline V gene. CDR3 protein: CASSQVSSSVDEQYF. The CDR3 DNA reads as TGTGCCAGCAGCCAAGTGTCTAGTTCCGTCGACGAGCAGTACTTC.

The chain joins TRBV18 to TRBJ2-7, with TRBD1 as a possible D gene (5 bases). In germline, CDR1 is KGHSH, CDR2 LQKENI. Trimming removed 2 bases from V and 6 bases from J, with 14 bases in between. The CDR3 runs 14 residues. The CDR3, as DNA: TGTGCCAGCTCACCAGCGTCAGGGCTAGGCGAGCAGTACTTC. Protein product: CASSPASGLGEQYF.

This clone was picked up many times. The chain recombines TRBV6-1 with TRBJ1-2, with D tentatively TRBD1 (6 bases). This CDR3 has 14 amino acids. The germline V gene has CDR1 MNHNS and CDR2 SASEGT. V was cut by 1 base and J by 6 bases, with 12 bases left in between. CDR3 amino acids: CASSEVWGANGYTF. In DNA, the CDR3 is TGTGCCAGCAGTGAAGTGTGGGGGGCGAATGGCTACACCTTC.

The chain has TRBV5-6 and TRBJ1-2; 11 positions match TRBD1. CDR1 and CDR2 from the germline V gene are SGHDT and YYEEEE. The CDR3 totals 15 residues. Losses at the gene ends were 4 bases for V and 7 bases for J; bases not matched to a gene: 9. CDR3 DNA: TGTGCCAGCAGCAAAACGGACAGGGGGCAACTTGGCTACACCTTC. Amino acid sequence: CASSKTDRGQLGYTF.

The table lists this clone with a few counts. The rearrangement uses TRBV5-1 and TRBJ1-1, with TRBD1 identical over 7 bases. This CDR3 spans 14 amino acids. The germline CDR1 and CDR2 sequences are SGHRS and YFSETQ. V dropped 5 bases and J dropped 3; count of bases not matched to a gene: 7. The CDR3 protein is CASSIDRVDTEAFF. The CDR3 nucleotides are TGCGCCAGCAGTATCGACAGGGTGGACACTGAAGCTTTCTTT.

The chain uses TRBV2 and TRBJ1-5, with D possibly matching TRBD1 (5 bases). Trimming shortened V by 8 bases and J by 3 bases, and 11 bases separated the two germline ends. CDR1 and CDR2 (germline): SNHLY, FYNNEI. This CDR3 comprises 13 residues. The CDR3 DNA reads as TGTGCCAGCCAAAGGGACCCCAATCAGCCCCAGCATTTT. Protein: CASQRDPNQPQHF.

This clone came up a few times. This rearrangement joins TRBV4-1 to TRBJ2-2; the D is unclear. CDR3 length: 15 amino acids. CDR1 and CDR2 from the germline V gene are MGHRA and YSYEKL. Trimming cost V 1 base and J 2 bases, with 8 bases left between them. CDR3 in amino acids: CASSQGDSNTGELFF. Here the CDR3 DNA reads TGCGCCAGCAGCCAAGGAGACTCTAACACCGGGGAGCTGTTTTTT.

The V and J genes are TRBV4-1 and TRBJ1-5, with 10 bases identical to TRBD1. The CDR3 runs 15 residues. V was clipped by 5 bases and J by 6 bases; unmatched bases: 7. Germline assignment: CDR1 MGHRA and CDR2 YSYEKL. CDR3 coding DNA: TGCGCCAGCAGCAGGGACAGGGGAACCAGTCAGCCCCAGCATTTT. This codes for CASSRDRGTSQPQHF.

With regard to this clone: The germline gene is not matched at one end of the junction; a read error may be the cause. The chain employs TRBV6-1 and TRBJ2-3; D is unclear. The germline CDR1 and CDR2 sequences are MNHNS and SASEGT. This CDR3 spans 12 amino acids. For the CDR3, the DNA is TGTGCCAGCAGGGAAGGCCCAGATACGCAGTATTTT. Its translation is CASREGPDTQYF.

The rearrangement uses TRBV2 and TRBJ2-1; TRBD1 is a possible D gene (6 bases). Per the germline V gene, CDR1 is SNHLY and CDR2 is FYNNEI. Between the trimmed V and J ends, which lost 8 bases and 0 bases, there was a span of 11 bases. The CDR3 has 14 residues. CDR3 sequence: CASGGLSSYNEQFF. In DNA form, the CDR3 reads TGTGCCAGCGGGGGCCTGAGCTCCTACAATGAGCAGTTCTTC. The whole variable domain, filled in from reference TRBV2 and TRBJ2-1, reads EPEVTQTPSHQVTQMGQEVILRCVPISNHLYFYWYRQILGQKVEFLVSFYNNEISEKSEIFDDQFSVERPDGSNFTLKIRSTKLEDSAMYFCASGGLSSYNEQFFGPGTRLTVL.